This TCR beta chain was sequenced in a study of blood T cell repertoires in COVID-19. Using immunoSEQ multiplex PCR, the repertoire was profiled, and TCRdb retains in-frame clones only, with some absent. Of around 98,000 clones in the sample, 87% were seen once. Unmatched junction bases numbered 11, after V lost 7 bases and J lost 6 bases. Germline assignment: CDR1 LNHDA and CDR2 SQIVND (reference sequence). This CDR3 is built from 15 residues. This chain connects TRBV19 to TRBJ2-1, with 8 bases that match TRBD2. Sample: peripheral blood. The receptor was isolated from a man between 65 and 79 years old with acute or convalescent COVID-19. The CDR3 DNA is TGTGCCAGTACCGATCGGGGGGGCGAAGGCAATGAGCAGTTCTTC. Protein product: CASTDRGGEGNEQFF.